The 9 T cell receptor beta chains reported below all come from one sample, sequenced in a study of blood T cell repertoires in COVID-19. The assay was immunoSEQ multiplex PCR, and TCRdb's table has in-frame clones only and misses some. In the table there are approximately 300,000 clones, about 86% of which are singletons. The source material was peripheral blood. These receptors all stem from a woman aged 45-60 years with acute or convalescent COVID-19.

The chain links TRBV4-3 to TRBJ2-7; TRBD2 matches 11 bases. V lost 1 base, J lost 5 bases, and 4 bases stayed unmatched. This CDR3 contains 15 residues. Germline V lookup: CDR1 LGHNA, CDR2 YSLEER. For the CDR3, the DNA is TGCGCCAGCAGCCAAGCGGTACTAGCGGGAGACGAGCAGTACTTC. This translates into CASSQAVLAGDEQYF.

CDR3 sequence reads: CASSHPRHRWFF. The CDR3 nucleotides are TGCGCCAGCAGTCATCCCAGACATAGGTGGTTCTTC. The genes are TRBV23-1 and TRBJ2-1; D call uncertain. TRBV23-1 is marked as an open reading frame, function uncertain. This CDR3 is built from 12 residues. The V end was cut by 3 bases, the J end by 15 bases, with 15 bases between.

The J gene is TRBJ2-3, the V gene TRBV24-1; TRBD2 is a possible D gene (6 bases). CDR3 size: 12 residues. CDR1 KGHDR and CDR2 SFDVKD come from the germline V gene. V gave up 10 bases and J gave up 4 bases, with 11 bases separating them. The CDR3 bases are TGTGCCACGGGACTTGTATCAGATACGCAGTATTTT. The encoded protein is CATGLVSDTQYF.

The rearrangement joins TRBV9 to TRBJ1-2; D unclear. Germline CDR1 reads SGDLS; CDR2 reads YYNGEE. Trimming took 4 bases from V and 9 from J, leaving 13 bases between them. The CDR3 consists of 12 residues. The CDR3 region has the DNA TGTGCCAGCAGCAATCCGGGATCCAGCTACACCTTC. Its translation: CASSNPGSSYTF.

The gene calls are TRBV19 and TRBJ1-5; no clear D. Germline V lookup: CDR1 LNHDA, CDR2 SQIVND (reference sequence). Deletions cut 1 base from V and 5 bases from J, with 9 bases between. The CDR3 spans 14 residues. CDR3 loop: CASSIAGRDQPQHF. The CDR3 region has the DNA TGTGCCAGTAGTATAGCAGGCCGCGATCAGCCCCAGCATTTT. Full variable domain (missing parts from reference TRBV19 and TRBJ1-5): DGGITQSPKYLFRKEGQNVTLSCEQNLNHDAMYWYRQDPGQGLRLIYYSQIVNDFQKGDIAEGYSVSREKKESFPLTVTSAQKNPTAFYLCASSIAGRDQPQHFGDGTRLSIL.

The chain is built from TRBV19 and TRBJ2-5, with 8 bases matching TRBD1. Germline values: CDR1 LNHDA, CDR2 SQIVND (reference sequence). Losses at the gene ends were 4 bases for V and 3 bases for J; bases not matched to a gene: 1. This CDR3 is 13 amino acids long. CDR3 DNA sequence: TGTGCCAGTAGTACAGGGGGCAAAGAGACCCAGTACTTC. It yields the protein CASSTGGKETQYF.

This chain joins TRBV7-8 and TRBJ1-6, with D hard to call. V was shortened by 2 bases and J by 7 bases, with 3 bases between the two germline ends. The V gene's germline CDR1 is SGHVS and CDR2 FQNEAQ. The CDR3 is made up of 12 amino acids. Here the CDR3 reads CASSLSNSPLHF. For the CDR3, the DNA is TGTGCCAGCAGCTTATCAAATTCACCCCTCCACTTT.

This clone was detected only once. This chain joins TRBV3-1 (or the pseudogene TRBV3-2) and TRBJ1-4; TRBD1 is a possible D gene (6 bases). Germline lookup yields CDR1 LGHDT and CDR2 YNNKEL (reference sequence). This CDR3 is built from 15 residues. Trimming removed 6 bases from V and 4 bases from J, with 15 bases in between. CDR3 in amino acids: CASSNTGWDNEKLFF. The CDR3 DNA reads as TGTGCCAGCAGTAATACAGGGTGGGATAATGAAAAACTGTTTTTT.

The chain has TRBV19 and TRBJ2-5, with 9 bases that match TRBD1. From germline, CDR1 is LNHDA and CDR2 SQIVND (reference sequence). V was pared by 10 bases and J by 1 base, with 13 bases of the junction left unmatched. The CDR3 loop spans 16 amino acids. Written as DNA, the CDR3 is TGTGCCACCAGCAGTTACAGGGGGCCCTCCCAAGAGACCCAGTACTTC. Protein sequence: CATSSYRGPSQETQYF.